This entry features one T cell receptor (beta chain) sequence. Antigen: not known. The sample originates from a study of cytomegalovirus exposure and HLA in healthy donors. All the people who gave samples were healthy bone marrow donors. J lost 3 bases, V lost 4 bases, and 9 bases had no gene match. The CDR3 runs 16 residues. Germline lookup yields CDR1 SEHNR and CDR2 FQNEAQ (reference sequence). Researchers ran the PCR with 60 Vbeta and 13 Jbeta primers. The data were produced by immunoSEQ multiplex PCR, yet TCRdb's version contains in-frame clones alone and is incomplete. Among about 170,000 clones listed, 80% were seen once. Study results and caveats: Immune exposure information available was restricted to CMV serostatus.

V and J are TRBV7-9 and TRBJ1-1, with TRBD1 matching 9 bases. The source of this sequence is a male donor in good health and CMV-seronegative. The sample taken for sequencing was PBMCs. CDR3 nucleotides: TGTGCCAGCAGCTCGACAGGGGGTGGAGAGTACACTGAAGCTTTCTTT. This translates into CASSSTGGGEYTEAFF. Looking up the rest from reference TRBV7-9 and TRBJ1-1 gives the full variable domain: DTGVSQNPRHKITKRGQNVTFRCDPISEHNRLYWYRQTLGQGPEFLTYFQNEAQLEKSRLLSDRFSAERPKGSFSTLEIQRTEQGDSAMYLCASSSTGGGEYTEAFFGQGTRLTVV.